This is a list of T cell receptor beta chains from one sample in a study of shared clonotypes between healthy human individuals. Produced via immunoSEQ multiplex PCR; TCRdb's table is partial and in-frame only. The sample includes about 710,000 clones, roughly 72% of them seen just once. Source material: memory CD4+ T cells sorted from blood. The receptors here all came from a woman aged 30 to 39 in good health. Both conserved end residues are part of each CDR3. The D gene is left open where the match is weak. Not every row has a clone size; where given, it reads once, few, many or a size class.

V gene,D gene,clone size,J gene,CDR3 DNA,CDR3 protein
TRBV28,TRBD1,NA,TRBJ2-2,TGTGCCAGCAGTTTGGGGCGCGGACAGGGGTTCCCCGGGGAGCTGTTTTTT,CASSLGRGQGFPGELFF
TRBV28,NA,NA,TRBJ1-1,TGTGCCAGCAGTCTAGCACAGGGCCCCACTGAAGCTTTCTTT,CASSLAQGPTEAFF
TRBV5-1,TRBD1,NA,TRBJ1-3,TGCGCCAGCAGCTTAACAGGGGAGCCTCTTGGAAACACCATATATTTT,CASSLTGEPLGNTIYF
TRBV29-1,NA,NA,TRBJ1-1,TGCAGCGTTGCCCACACTGAAGCTTTCTTT,CSVAHTEAFF
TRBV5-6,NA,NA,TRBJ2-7,TGTGCCAGCAGCTTCTTCTCTGGCGGGGCTTCCTACGAGCAGTACTTC,CASSFFSGGASYEQYF
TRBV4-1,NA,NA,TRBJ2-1,TGCGCCAGCAGCCTCGGGAGCGCACGAAGCTCCTACAATGAGCAGTTCTTC,CASSLGSARSSYNEQFF
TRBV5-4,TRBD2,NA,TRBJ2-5,TGTGCCAGCAGCTTGTCCCCCGCAGCGGGAGTTGAGACCCAGTACTTC,CASSLSPAAGVETQYF
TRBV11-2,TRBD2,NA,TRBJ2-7,TGTGCCAGCAGCTTAGCCAGGACTAGGGGATCCTACGAGCAGTACTTC,CASSLARTRGSYEQYF
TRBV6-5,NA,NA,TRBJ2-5,TGTGCCAGCAGCAGGGGGGCAGAGACCCAGTACTTC,CASSRGAETQYF
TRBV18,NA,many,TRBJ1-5,TGTGCCAGCTCACCGACAGATAGCAATCAGCCCCAGCATTTT,CASSPTDSNQPQHF
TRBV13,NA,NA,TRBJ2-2,TGTGCCAGCAGAAGAGGCAGAGCGAACACCGGGGAGCTGTTTTTT,CASRRGRANTGELFF
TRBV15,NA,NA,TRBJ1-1,TGTGCCACCAGCAGGCCGCCGGGGGTGAACACTGAAGCTTTCTTT,CATSRPPGVNTEAFF
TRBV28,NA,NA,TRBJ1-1,TGTGCCAGCAGCCCGCCCATCGGGGGCACCTATGAAGCTTTCTTT,CASSPPIGGTYEAFF
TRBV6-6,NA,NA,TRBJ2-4,TGTGCCAGCAGCCTTATTTCCGGGAAAAACATTCAGTACTTC,CASSLISGKNIQYF
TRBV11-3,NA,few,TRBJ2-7,TGTGCCAGCAGCGCCGGGCAGGGGAGTTCCTACGAGCAGTACTTC,CASSAGQGSSYEQYF
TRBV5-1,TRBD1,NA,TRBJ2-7,TGCGCCACGCAAACAGGGACAGGAGGAGGCGAGCAGTACTTC,CATQTGTGGGEQYF
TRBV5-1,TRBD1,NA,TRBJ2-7,TGCGCCAGCAGCATTACAGGGGGCGAGCAGTACTTC,CASSITGGEQYF
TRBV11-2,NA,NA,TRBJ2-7,TGTGCCAGCAGCCCGGTGAGGGGTAATGAGAAAATCTACGAGCAGTACTTC,CASSPVRGNEKIYEQYF
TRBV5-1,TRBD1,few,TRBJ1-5,TGCGCCAGCAGTCCTTCAGGGGGCGCGGGCAATCAGCCCCAGCATTTT,CASSPSGGAGNQPQHF
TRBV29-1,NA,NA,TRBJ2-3,TGCAGCGCTAAGACCGGACCTCCGGGGGCGCAGTATTTT,CSAKTGPPGAQYF
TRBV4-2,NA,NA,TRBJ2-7,TGTGCCAGCAGCCAAGAGTCAGGGCCCGCCGAGCAGTACTTC,CASSQESGPAEQYF
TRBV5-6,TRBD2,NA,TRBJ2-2,TGTGCCAGCAGCTTTGGCGGGAGGATGGAGCTGTTTTTT,CASSFGGRMELFF
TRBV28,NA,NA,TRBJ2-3,TGTGCCAGCAGTCGAGAGGGCCGGACAGATACGCAGTATTTT,CASSREGRTDTQYF
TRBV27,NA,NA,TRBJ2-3,TGTGCCAGCTACAAAGCTGCCACCCCAGATACGCAGTATTTT,CASYKAATPDTQYF
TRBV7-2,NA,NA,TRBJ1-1,TGTGCCAGCAGCTTAAGTGGGGGGCTGAACACTGAAGCTTTCTTT,CASSLSGGLNTEAFF
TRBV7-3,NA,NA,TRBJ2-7,TGTGCCAGCAGCTTCGATTCGACCACCGAGCAGTACTTC,CASSFDSTTEQYF
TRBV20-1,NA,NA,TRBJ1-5,TGCAGTGCTGGGGGGCATCAGCCCCAGCATTTT,CSAGGHQPQHF
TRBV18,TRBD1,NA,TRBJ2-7,TGTGCCAGCTCACCCGGGACAGGATCCTACGAGCAGTACTTC,CASSPGTGSYEQYF
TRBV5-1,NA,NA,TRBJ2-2,TGCGCCAGCAGCTTGGGACAGCCCACCGGGGAGCTGTTTTTT,CASSLGQPTGELFF
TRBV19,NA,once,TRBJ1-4,TGTGCCAGTAGTATACAAGTTAATGAAAAACTGTTTTTT,CASSIQVNEKLFF
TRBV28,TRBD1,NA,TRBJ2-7,TGTGCCAGCAGTGAGACAGGGACCACCTACGAGCAGTACTTC,CASSETGTTYEQYF
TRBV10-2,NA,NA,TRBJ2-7,TGCGCCAGCAGTCGGACAGAGGGTGGGGGGGAGCAGTACTTC,CASSRTEGGGEQYF
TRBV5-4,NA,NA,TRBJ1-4,TGTGCCAGCAGCTTAACACAGGGAAATAATGAAAAACTGTTTTTT,CASSLTQGNNEKLFF
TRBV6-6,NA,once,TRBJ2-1,TGTGCCAGCAGCACCAGCCCGGAGCAGTTCTTC,CASSTSPEQFF
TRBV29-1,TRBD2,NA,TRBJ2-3,TGCAGCGTCGGACTAGCGGGAGTCCGAGATACGCAGTATTTT,CSVGLAGVRDTQYF
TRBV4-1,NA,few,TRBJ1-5,TGCGCCAGCAGCCCCGAGGACAGAATCGATCAGCCCCAGCATTTT,CASSPEDRIDQPQHF
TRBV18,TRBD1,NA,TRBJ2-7,TGTGCCAGCTCACCTACAGGGGACGAGCAGTACTTC,CASSPTGDEQYF
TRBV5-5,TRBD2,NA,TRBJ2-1,TGTGCCAGCAGTCTGAACGGACTAGCGGGCTTTGCCGGTGAGCAGTTCTTC,CASSLNGLAGFAGEQFF
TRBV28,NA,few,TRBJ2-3,TGTGCCAGCAGTTCCCCATCAACGCACACAGATACGCAGTATTTT,CASSSPSTHTDTQYF
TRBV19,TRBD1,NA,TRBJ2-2,TGTGCCAGTAGGGGACAGGGGAACACCGGGGAGCTGTTTTTT,CASRGQGNTGELFF